The sequence of this T cell receptor (beta chain) was determined in a study of regulatory and conventional T cells in RAG deficiency. Conventional CD4+ T cells were sorted from blood as CD25-low CD127-high cells. Generated by immunoSEQ multiplex PCR, the TCRdb table keeps only in-frame clones and is missing some. The table lists 20,000 or so clones, about 92% of them singletons. The germline gives CDR1 ENHRY, CDR2 SYGVKD. V lost 9 bases and J 6 bases, leaving 9 bases between the germline ends. CDR3 length: 11 amino acids. This same sample was also taken into another study, of regulatory T cells. As that report states: Amplification used 52 TRBV primers and 13 TRBJ primers.

The clonotype originates from a human donor in good health. This chain joins TRBV10-3 and TRBJ2-1; possibly TRBD2 for D (6 bases). Specimen: CD4+ T cells sorted from blood. CDR3: CAISTSNEQFF. The CDR3 region has the DNA TGTGCCATTTCGACTAGCAATGAGCAGTTCTTC.